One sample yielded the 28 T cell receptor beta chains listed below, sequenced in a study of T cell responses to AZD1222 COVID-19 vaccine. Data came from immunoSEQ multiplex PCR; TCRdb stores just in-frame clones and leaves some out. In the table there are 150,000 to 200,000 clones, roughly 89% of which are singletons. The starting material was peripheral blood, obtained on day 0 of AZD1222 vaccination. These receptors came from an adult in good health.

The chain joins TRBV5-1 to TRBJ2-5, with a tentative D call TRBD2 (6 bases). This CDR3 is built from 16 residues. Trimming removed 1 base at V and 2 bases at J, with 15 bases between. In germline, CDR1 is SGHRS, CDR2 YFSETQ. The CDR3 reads CASSLMVAGSQETQYF. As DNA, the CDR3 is TGCGCCAGCAGCTTGATGGTGGCGGGGAGTCAAGAGACCCAGTACTTC.

CDR3 sequence (DNA): TGTGCCAGTAGTGCTCAGGGGCAACTTAATCAGCCCCAGCATTTT. Translation: CASSAQGQLNQPQHF. The V and J genes are TRBV19 and TRBJ1-5; D may be TRBD1 (6 bases). Trimming removed 5 bases at V and 4 bases at J, with 15 bases between. Germline values: CDR1 LNHDA, CDR2 SQIVND (reference sequence). The CDR3 covers 15 residues.

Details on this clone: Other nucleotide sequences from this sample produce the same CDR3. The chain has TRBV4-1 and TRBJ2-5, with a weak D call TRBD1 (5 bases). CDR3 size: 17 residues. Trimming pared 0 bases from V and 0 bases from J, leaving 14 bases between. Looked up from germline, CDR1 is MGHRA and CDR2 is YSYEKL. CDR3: CASSQDGLTAYQETQYF. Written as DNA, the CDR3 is TGCGCCAGCAGCCAAGATGGGCTGACAGCGTACCAAGAGACCCAGTACTTC.

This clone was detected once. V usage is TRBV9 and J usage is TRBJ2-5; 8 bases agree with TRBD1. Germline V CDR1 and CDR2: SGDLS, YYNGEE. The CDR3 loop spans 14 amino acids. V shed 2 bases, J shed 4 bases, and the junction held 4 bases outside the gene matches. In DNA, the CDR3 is TGTGCCAGCAGCGTGGGCAGGGGGCGAGAGACCCAGTACTTC. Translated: CASSVGRGRETQYF.

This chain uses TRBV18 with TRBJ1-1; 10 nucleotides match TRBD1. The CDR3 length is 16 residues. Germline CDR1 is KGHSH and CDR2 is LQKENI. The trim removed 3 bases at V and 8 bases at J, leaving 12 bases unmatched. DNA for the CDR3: TGTGCCAGCTCACCCCCCCCTCCGGGACAGGGGCGGGAAGCTTTCTTT. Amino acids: CASSPPPPGQGREAFF.

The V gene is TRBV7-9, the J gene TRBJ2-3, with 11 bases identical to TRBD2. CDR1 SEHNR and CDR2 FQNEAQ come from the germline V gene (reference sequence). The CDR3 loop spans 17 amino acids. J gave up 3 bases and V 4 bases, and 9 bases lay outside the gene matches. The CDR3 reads CASSSLTSGSVTDTQYF. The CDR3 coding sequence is TGTGCCAGCAGCTCTCTTACTAGCGGGAGCGTGACAGATACGCAGTATTTT.

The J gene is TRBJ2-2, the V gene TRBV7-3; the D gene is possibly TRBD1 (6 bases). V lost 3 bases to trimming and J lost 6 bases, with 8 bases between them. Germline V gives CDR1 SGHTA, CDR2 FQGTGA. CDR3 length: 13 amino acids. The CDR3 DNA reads TGTGCCAGCAGCTTCACAGGGCCCGGGGAGCTGTTTTTT. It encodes CASSFTGPGELFF.

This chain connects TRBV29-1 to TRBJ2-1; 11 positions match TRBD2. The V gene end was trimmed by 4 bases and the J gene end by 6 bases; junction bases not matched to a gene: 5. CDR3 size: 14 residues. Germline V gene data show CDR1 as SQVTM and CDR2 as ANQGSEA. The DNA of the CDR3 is TGCAGCGTTGCACTCCTAGCGGGAGGCAATGAGCAGTTCTTC. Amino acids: CSVALLAGGNEQFF.

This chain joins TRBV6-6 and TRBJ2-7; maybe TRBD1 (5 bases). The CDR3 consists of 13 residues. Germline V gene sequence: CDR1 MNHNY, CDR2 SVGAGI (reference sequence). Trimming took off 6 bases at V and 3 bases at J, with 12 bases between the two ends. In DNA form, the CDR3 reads TGTGCCAGCAGGGATACAGGAATCTACGAGCAGTACTTC. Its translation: CASRDTGIYEQYF.

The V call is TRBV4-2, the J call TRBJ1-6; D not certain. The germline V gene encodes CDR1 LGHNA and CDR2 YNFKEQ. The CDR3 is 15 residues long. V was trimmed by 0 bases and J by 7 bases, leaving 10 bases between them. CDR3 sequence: CASSQDVGGNSPLHF. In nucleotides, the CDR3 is TGTGCCAGCAGCCAAGATGTCGGAGGGAATTCACCCCTCCACTTT.

The DNA for the CDR3 is TGTGCCAGCAGTTTACAGATGTCTAATGAAAAACTGTTTTTT. This gives the protein CASSLQMSNEKLFF. The chain is built from TRBV28 and TRBJ1-4; D is ambiguous. Germline V gene data show CDR1 as MDHEN and CDR2 as SYDVKM. V was trimmed by 2 bases and J by 3 bases, leaving 7 bases between them. The CDR3 is made up of 14 amino acids.

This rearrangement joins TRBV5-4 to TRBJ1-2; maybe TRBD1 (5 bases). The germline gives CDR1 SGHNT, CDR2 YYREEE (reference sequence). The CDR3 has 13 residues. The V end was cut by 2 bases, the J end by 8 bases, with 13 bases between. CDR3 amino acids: CASSLIREGGYTF. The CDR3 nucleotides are TGTGCCAGCAGCTTAATCAGGGAGGGGGGCTACACCTTC.

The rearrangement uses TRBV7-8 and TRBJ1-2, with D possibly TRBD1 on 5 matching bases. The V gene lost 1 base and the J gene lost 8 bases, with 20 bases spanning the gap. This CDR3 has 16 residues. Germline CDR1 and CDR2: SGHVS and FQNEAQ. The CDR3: CASSLGSSGGVGGYTF. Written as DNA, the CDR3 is TGTGCCAGCAGCTTAGGCAGCAGTGGAGGGGTAGGCGGCTACACCTTC.

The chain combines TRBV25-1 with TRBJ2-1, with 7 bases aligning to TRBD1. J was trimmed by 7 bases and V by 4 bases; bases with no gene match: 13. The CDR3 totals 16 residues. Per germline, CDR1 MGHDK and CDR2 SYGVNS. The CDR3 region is CASSGYRGALVNEQFF. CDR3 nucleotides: TGTGCCAGCAGTGGATACAGGGGAGCGTTAGTAAATGAGCAGTTCTTC.

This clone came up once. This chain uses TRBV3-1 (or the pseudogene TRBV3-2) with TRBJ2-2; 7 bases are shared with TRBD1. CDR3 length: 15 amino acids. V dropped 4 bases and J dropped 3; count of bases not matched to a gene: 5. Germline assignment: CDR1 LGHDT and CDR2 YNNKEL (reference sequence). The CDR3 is CASSLGTAYTGELFF. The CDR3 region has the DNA TGTGCCAGCAGCCTAGGGACAGCTTACACCGGGGAGCTGTTTTTT.

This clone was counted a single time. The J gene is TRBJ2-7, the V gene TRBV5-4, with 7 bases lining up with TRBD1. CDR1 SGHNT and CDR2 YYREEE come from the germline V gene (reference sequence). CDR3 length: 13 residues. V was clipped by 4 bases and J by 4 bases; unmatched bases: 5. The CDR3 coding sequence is TGTGCCAGCAGCCCAACAGGGGCTTACGAGCAGTACTTC. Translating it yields CASSPTGAYEQYF.

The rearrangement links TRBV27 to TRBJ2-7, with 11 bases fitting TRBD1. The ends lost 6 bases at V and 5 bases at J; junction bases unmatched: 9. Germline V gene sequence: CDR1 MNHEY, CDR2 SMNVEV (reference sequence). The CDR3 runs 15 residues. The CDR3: CASRPIRTGGDEQYF. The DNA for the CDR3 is TGTGCCAGCAGGCCGATAAGGACAGGGGGCGACGAGCAGTACTTC.

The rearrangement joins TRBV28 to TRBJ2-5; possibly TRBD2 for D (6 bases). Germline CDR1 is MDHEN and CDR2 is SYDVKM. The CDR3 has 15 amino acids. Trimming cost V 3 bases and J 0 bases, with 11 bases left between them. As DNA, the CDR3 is TGTGCCAGCAGTTTCGGGGGATTGCACCAAGAGACCCAGTACTTC. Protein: CASSFGGLHQETQYF.

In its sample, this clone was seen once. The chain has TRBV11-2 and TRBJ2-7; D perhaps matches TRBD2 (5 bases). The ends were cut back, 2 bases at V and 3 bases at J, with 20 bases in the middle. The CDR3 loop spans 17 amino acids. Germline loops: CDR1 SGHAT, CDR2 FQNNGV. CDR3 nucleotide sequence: TGTGCCAGCAGCTTAATTGGAGGTGGGCTACCTGACTACGAGCAGTACTTC. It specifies CASSLIGGGLPDYEQYF.

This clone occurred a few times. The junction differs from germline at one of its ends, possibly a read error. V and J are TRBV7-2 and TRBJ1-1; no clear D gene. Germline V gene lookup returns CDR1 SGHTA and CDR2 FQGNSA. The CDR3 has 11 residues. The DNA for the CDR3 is TGTGCCAGCAGCCCCGTGTCGAGCAGCCACTTT. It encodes CASSPVSSSHF.

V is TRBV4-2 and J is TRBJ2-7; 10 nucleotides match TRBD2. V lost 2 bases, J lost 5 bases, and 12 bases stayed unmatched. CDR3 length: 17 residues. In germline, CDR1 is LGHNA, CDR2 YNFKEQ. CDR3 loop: CASSQPPPLAGYNEQYF. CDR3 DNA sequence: TGTGCCAGCAGCCAACCTCCCCCACTAGCGGGGTACAACGAGCAGTACTTC.

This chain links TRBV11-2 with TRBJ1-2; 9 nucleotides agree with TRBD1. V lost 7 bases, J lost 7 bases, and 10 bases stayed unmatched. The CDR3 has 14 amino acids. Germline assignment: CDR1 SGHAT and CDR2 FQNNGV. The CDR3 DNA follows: TGTGCCAGCAACACCTACCGACAGGGGGGTGGCTACACCTTC. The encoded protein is CASNTYRQGGGYTF.

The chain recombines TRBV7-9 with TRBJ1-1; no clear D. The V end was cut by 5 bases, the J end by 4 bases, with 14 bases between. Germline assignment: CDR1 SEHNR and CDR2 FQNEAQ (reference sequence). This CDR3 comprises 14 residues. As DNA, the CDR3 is TGTGCCAGCAGCGGTCGAAGGGTGAGCACTGAAGCTTTCTTT. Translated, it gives CASSGRRVSTEAFF. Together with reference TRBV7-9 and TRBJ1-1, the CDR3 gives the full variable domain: DTGVSQNPRHKITKRGQNVTFRCDPISEHNRLYWYRQTLGQGPEFLTYFQNEAQLEKSRLLSDRFSAERPKGSFSTLEIQRTEQGDSAMYLCASSGRRVSTEAFFGQGTRLTVV.

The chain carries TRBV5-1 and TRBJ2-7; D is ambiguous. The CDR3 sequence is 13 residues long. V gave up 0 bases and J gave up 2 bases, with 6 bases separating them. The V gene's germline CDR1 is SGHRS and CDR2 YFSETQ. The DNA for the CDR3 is TGCGCCAGCAGCTTGGCCCGGACCTACGAGCAGTACTTC. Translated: CASSLARTYEQYF.

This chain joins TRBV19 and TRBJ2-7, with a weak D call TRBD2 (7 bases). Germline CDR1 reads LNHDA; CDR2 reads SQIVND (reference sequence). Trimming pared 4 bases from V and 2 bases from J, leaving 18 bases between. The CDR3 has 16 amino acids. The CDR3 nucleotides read TGTGCCAGTAGTAACGCGGGGGCGACCCCACCCTACGAGCAGTACTTC. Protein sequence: CASSNAGATPPYEQYF. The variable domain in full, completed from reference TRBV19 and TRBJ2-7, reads DGGITQSPKYLFRKEGQNVTLSCEQNLNHDAMYWYRQDPGQGLRLIYYSQIVNDFQKGDIAEGYSVSREKKESFPLTVTSAQKNPTAFYLCASSNAGATPPYEQYFGPGTRLTVT.

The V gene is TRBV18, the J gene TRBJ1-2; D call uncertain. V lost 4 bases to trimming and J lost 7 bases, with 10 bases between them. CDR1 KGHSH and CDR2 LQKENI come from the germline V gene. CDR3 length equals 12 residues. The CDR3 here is CASSHGDGGYTF. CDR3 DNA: TGTGCCAGCTCACACGGAGACGGTGGCTACACCTTC.

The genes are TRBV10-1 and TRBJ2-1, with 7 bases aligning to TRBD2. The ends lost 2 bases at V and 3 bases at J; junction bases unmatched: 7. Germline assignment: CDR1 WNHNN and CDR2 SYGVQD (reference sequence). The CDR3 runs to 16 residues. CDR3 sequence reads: CASSEASGTGYNEQFF. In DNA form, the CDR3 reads TGCGCCAGCAGTGAGGCGAGCGGGACTGGCTACAATGAGCAGTTCTTC.

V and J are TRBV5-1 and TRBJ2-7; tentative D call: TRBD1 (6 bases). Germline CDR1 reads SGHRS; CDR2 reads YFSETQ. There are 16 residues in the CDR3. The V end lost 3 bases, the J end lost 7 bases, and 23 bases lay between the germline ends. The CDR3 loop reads CASSSEQGLPSREQYF. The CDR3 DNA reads TGCGCCAGCAGCTCCGAACAGGGTCTGCCTTCGCGGGAGCAGTACTTC.